Shown below are 13 T cell receptor beta chains from a single sample sequenced in a study of blood T cell repertoires in COVID-19. The repertoire was sequenced with immunoSEQ multiplex PCR; TCRdb's copy has only in-frame clones and lacks some. The sample includes 200,000 to 250,000 clones, 70% to 90% of them seen just once. Input material: peripheral blood. Receptor source: a man aged 55 to 70 with acute or convalescent COVID-19.

The V and J genes are TRBV12-3 or TRBV12-4 and TRBJ2-3; D remains unclear. The length of the CDR3 is 11 residues. Trimming cost V 4 bases and J 6 bases, with 5 bases left between them. The CDR3 DNA reads TGTGCCAGCAGTTACTCGGATACGCAGTATTTT. It encodes CASSYSDTQYF.

The rearrangement joins TRBV28 to TRBJ2-3; 12 bases agree with TRBD2. CDR1 MDHEN and CDR2 SYDVKM come from the germline V gene. Trimming removed 8 bases from V and 0 bases from J; junction bases left unmatched: 12. CDR3 size: 18 residues. CDR3 sequence reads: CASETPGLAGSSTDTQYF. CDR3 in DNA: TGTGCCAGCGAGACCCCCGGACTAGCGGGATCTAGCACAGATACGCAGTATTTT.

This clone was detected a few times. The chain employs TRBV4-3 and TRBJ1-1; 10 bases are a match to TRBD1. V dropped 3 bases and J dropped 7; count of bases not matched to a gene: 2. CDR3 length: 13 amino acids. Germline V CDR1 and CDR2: LGHNA, YSLEER. CDR3 DNA sequence: TGCGCCAGCAGCCAGAGGACAGGGGGTGAAGCTTTCTTT. Translated: CASSQRTGGEAFF.

The chain links TRBV28 to TRBJ1-4; D is possibly TRBD1 (5 bases). V was cut by 5 bases and J by 1 base, with 14 bases left in between. This CDR3 spans 16 amino acids. Per the germline V gene, CDR1 is MDHEN and CDR2 is SYDVKM. CDR3 in amino acids: CASSPVSGETNEKLFF. CDR3 nucleotides: TGTGCCAGCAGTCCGGTATCGGGGGAAACTAATGAAAAACTGTTTTTT.

The chain uses TRBV11-2 and TRBJ2-7; 12 nucleotides align to TRBD2. The CDR3 has 16 amino acids. V trimming: 2 bases; J trimming: 4 bases; junction bases outside the gene matches: 6. Germline V gene sequence: CDR1 SGHAT, CDR2 FQNNGV. CDR3 sequence reads: CASSLSALAGGYEQYF. Here the CDR3 DNA reads TGTGCCAGCAGCTTATCCGCACTAGCGGGAGGTTACGAGCAGTACTTC.

This chain connects TRBV5-1 to TRBJ2-3; 7 bases are a match to TRBD1. Per the germline V gene, CDR1 is SGHRS and CDR2 is YFSETQ. This CDR3 is 17 amino acids long. Trimming cost V 4 bases and J 1 base; bases outside gene matches: 12. The chain's CDR3 is CASSETLQGRRTDTQYF. The CDR3 nucleotides read TGCGCCAGCAGCGAGACCTTACAGGGGCGTCGCACAGATACGCAGTATTTT.

The chain joins TRBV3-1 (or the pseudogene TRBV3-2) to TRBJ1-2; D is perhaps TRBD1 (6 bases). CDR3 length equals 15 residues. CDR1 and CDR2 from the germline V gene are LGHDT and YNNKEL (reference sequence). Between the trimmed V and J ends, which lost 3 bases and 4 bases, there was a span of 15 bases. Written as DNA, the CDR3 is TGTGCCAGCAGCCACTGGGACACGGGAGGCTATGGCTACACCTTC. As protein: CASSHWDTGGYGYTF.

The CDR3 loop reads CASSLEASGSHVRGTDTQYF. CDR3 nucleotide sequence: TGCGCCAGCAGCTTGGAGGCTAGCGGGAGCCACGTGCGGGGCACAGATACGCAGTATTTT. This rearrangement joins TRBV5-1 to TRBJ2-3, with 10 bases matching TRBD2. CDR3 length equals 20 residues. The V gene end was trimmed by 0 bases and the J gene end by 1 base; junction bases not matched to a gene: 14. The germline V gene encodes CDR1 SGHRS and CDR2 YFSETQ.

The chain joins TRBV7-6 to TRBJ2-7; 8 bases are a match to TRBD2. Germline CDR1 reads SGHVS; CDR2 reads FNYEAQ. With 5 bases clipped from V and 2 bases from J, the junction kept 11 bases outside the gene matches. CDR3 size: 16 residues. CDR3 residues: CASSPSNLAGPYEQYF. The CDR3 region has the DNA TGTGCCAGCAGCCCCAGTAATCTAGCGGGCCCCTACGAGCAGTACTTC.

This chain joins TRBV18 and TRBJ2-3; D possibly corresponds to TRBD2 (6 bases). The CDR3 sequence is 15 residues long. Trimming cost V 1 base and J 0 bases, with 8 bases left between them. Germline lookup yields CDR1 KGHSH and CDR2 LQKENI. The CDR3 loop is CASSPRSGSTDTQYF. In nucleotides, the CDR3 is TGTGCCAGCTCACCACGGAGCGGGAGCACAGATACGCAGTATTTT. Supplemented by reference TRBV18 and TRBJ2-3, the full variable domain reads NAGVMQNPRHLVRRRGQEARLRCSPMKGHSHVYWYRQLPEEGLKFMVYLQKENIIDESGMPKERFSAEFPKEGPSILRIQQVVRGDSAAYFCASSPRSGSTDTQYFGPGTRLTVL.

A note on this clone: A read error may produce the germline difference seen at one junction end. Other DNA sequences in the sample encode the same CDR3. The chain combines TRBV7-3 with TRBJ1-2; a weak D match, TRBD1 (5 bases). The germline CDR1 and CDR2 sequences are SGHTA and FQGTGA. The CDR3 consists of 13 residues. CDR3 in amino acids: CASSLTGGLGYTF. The CDR3, as DNA: TGTGCCAGCAGCTTAACGGGGGGACTTGGCTACACCTTT.

This rearrangement joins TRBV5-6 to TRBJ1-5, with D tentatively TRBD1 (5 bases). Germline CDR1 and CDR2: SGHDT and YYEEEE. This CDR3 region has 14 residues. Trimming removed 3 bases from V and 6 bases from J, with 13 bases in between. Here the CDR3 reads CASSSRGLGQPQHF. The CDR3 DNA reads TGTGCCAGCAGCTCCCGGGGGTTAGGTCAGCCCCAGCATTTT.

The V gene is TRBV28, the J gene TRBJ1-5; D call uncertain. V lost 2 bases and J 1 base, leaving 12 bases between the germline ends. The V gene's germline CDR1 is MDHEN and CDR2 SYDVKM. The CDR3 is 16 residues long. The CDR3 DNA is TGTGCCAGCAGTTTAATTCAGGTGGCGAGCAATCAGCCCCAGCATTTT. Translating gives CASSLIQVASNQPQHF.